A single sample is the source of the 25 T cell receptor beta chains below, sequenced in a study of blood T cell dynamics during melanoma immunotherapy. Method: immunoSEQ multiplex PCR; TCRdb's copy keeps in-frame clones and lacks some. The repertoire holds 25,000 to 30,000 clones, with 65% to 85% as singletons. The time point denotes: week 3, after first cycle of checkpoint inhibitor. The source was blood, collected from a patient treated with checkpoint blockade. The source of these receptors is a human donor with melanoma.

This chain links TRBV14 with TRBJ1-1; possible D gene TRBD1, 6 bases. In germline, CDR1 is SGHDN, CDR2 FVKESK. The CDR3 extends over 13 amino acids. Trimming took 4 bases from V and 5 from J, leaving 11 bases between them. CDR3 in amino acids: CASSLARGTEAFF. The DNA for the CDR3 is TGTGCCAGCAGCCTCGCCAGGGGAACTGAAGCTTTCTTT.

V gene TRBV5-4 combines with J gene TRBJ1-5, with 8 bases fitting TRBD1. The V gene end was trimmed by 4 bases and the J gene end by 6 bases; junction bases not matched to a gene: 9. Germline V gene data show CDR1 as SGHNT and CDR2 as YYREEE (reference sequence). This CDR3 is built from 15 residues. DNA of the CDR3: TGTGCCAGCAGCCCCGGGACAGGTGGGGGTCAGCCCCAGCATTTT. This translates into CASSPGTGGGQPQHF.

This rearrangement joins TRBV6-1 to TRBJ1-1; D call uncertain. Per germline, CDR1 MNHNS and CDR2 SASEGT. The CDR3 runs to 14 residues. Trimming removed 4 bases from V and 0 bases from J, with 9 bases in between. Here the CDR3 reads CASSVEPVNTEAFF. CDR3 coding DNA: TGTGCCAGCAGTGTCGAACCAGTGAACACTGAAGCTTTCTTT.

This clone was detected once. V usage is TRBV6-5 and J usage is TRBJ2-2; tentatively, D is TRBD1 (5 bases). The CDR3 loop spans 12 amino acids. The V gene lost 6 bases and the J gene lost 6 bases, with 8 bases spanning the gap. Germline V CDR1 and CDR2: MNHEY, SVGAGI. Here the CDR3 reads CASSPGPGELFF. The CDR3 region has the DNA TGTGCCAGCAGCCCAGGGCCCGGGGAGCTGTTTTTT.

CDR3 nucleotides: TGTGCCAGCAGCTTAGCAAAGCAGGGGTGGAATCTGAACTATGGCTACACCTTC. Translating gives CASSLAKQGWNLNYGYTF. The gene calls are TRBV7-2 and TRBJ1-2, with D tentatively TRBD1 (6 bases). Per the germline V gene, CDR1 is SGHTA and CDR2 is FQGNSA. The ends were cut back, 0 bases at V and 2 bases at J, with 19 bases in the middle. The CDR3 runs 18 residues.

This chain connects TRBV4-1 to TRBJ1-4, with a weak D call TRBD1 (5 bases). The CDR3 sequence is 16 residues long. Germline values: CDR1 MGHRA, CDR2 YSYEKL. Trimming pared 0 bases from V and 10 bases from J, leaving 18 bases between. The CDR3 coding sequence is TGCGCCAGCAGCCAAGAAGGGCCAGGGCGGGTAGGAAAACTGTTTTTT. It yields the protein CASSQEGPGRVGKLFF.

The CDR3 region has the DNA TGCGCCAGCAGCTCGGGAGGGGTCCTTTCTGGAAACACCATATATTTT. Amino acids: CASSSGGVLSGNTIYF. The V call is TRBV5-1, the J call TRBJ1-3, with a possible D match to TRBD1 (5 bases). The CDR3 runs 16 residues. V dropped 3 bases and J dropped 1 base, with 14 bases sitting between them. Germline values: CDR1 SGHRS, CDR2 YFSETQ.

CDR3 amino acids: CASSLNQVPDTQYF. CDR3 DNA sequence: TGTGCCAGCAGTCTGAACCAGGTACCCGATACGCAGTATTTT. This chain uses TRBV27 with TRBJ2-3; D unclear. The CDR3 totals 14 residues. Trimming pared 5 bases from V and 6 bases from J, leaving 15 bases between. Looked up from germline, CDR1 is MNHEY and CDR2 is SMNVEV (reference sequence).

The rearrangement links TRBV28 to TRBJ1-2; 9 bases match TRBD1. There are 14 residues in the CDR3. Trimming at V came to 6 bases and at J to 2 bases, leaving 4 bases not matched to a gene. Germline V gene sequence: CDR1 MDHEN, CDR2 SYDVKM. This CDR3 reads CASRQTGGNYGYTF. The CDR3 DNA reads TGTGCCAGCAGGCAGACAGGGGGAAACTATGGCTACACCTTC.

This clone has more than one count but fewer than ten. CDR3 bases: TGCGCCAGCAGCTTGGGACAGGGGACTTCGCCAACTAATGAAAAACTGTTTTTT. Translated: CASSLGQGTSPTNEKLFF. The rearrangement uses TRBV5-1 and TRBJ1-4; 8 nucleotides agree with TRBD1. The CDR3 is 18 amino acids. Losses at the gene ends were 0 bases for V and 0 bases for J; bases not matched to a gene: 7. CDR1 SGHRS and CDR2 YFSETQ come from the germline V gene.

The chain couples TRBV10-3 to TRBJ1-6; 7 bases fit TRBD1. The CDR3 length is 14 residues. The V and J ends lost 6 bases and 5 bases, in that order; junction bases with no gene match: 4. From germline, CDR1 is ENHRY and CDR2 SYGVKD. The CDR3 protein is CAISRQGDNSPLHF. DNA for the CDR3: TGTGCCATCAGCCGACAGGGAGATAATTCACCCCTCCACTTT.

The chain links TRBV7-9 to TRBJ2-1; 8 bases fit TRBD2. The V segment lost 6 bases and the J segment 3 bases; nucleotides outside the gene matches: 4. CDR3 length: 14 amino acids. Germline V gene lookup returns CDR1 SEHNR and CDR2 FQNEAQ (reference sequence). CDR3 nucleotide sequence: TGTGCCAGCAGACTCGGGGGGGACTACAATGAGCAGTTCTTC. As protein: CASRLGGDYNEQFF. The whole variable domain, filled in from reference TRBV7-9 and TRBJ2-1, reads DTGVSQNPRHKITKRGQNVTFRCDPISEHNRLYWYRQTLGQGPEFLTYFQNEAQLEKSRLLSDRFSAERPKGSFSTLEIQRTEQGDSAMYLCASRLGGDYNEQFFGPGTRLTVL.

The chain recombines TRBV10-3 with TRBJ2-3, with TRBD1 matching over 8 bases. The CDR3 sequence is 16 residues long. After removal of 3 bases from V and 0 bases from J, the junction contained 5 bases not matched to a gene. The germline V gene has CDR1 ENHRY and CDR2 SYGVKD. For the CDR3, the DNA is TGTGCCATCAGTGAACCGGACAGGGCTAGCACAGATACGCAGTATTTT. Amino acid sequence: CAISEPDRASTDTQYF.

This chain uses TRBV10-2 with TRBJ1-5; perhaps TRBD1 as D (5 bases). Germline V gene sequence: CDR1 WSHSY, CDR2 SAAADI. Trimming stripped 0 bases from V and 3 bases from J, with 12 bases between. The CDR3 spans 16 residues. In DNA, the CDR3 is TGCGCCAGCAGTGAGTCGGGGCTGACAGCCAATCAGCCCCAGCATTTT. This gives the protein CASSESGLTANQPQHF.

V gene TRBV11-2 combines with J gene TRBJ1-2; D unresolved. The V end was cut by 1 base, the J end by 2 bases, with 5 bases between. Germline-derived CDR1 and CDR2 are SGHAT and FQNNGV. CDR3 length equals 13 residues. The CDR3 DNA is TGTGCCAGCAGCTTAGTTGCCAACTATGGCTACACCTTC. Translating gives CASSLVANYGYTF.

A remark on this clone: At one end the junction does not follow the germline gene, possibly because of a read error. DNA of the CDR3: TGTGCTAGCAGCCCCCGGCCTAGCGGGCTTAGCACAGATACGCAGTATTTT. Its protein is CASSPRPSGLSTDTQYF. J is TRBJ2-3 and V is TRBV7-7, with 8 nucleotides matching TRBD2. The CDR3 runs 17 residues. Per germline, CDR1 SSHAT and CDR2 FNYEAQ (reference sequence).

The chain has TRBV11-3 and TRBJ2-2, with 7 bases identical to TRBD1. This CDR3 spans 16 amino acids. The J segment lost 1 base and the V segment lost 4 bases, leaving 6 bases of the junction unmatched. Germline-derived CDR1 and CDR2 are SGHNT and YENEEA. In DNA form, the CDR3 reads TGTGCCAGCAGCTACGCCGGGACAGAGAACACCGGGGAGCTGTTTTTT. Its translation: CASSYAGTENTGELFF.

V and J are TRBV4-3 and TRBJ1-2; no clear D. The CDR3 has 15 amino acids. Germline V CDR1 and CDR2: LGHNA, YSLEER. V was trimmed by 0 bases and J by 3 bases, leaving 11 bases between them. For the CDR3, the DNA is TGCGCCAGCAGCCAAGAGTTAAGGGCCGACTATGGCTACACCTTC. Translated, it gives CASSQELRADYGYTF.

The DNA of the CDR3 is TGTGCCAGCAGCTTGGCTCCTAGCGGGGATTACGAGCAGTACTTC. Translation: CASSLAPSGDYEQYF. The chain carries TRBV5-5 and TRBJ2-7; 9 nucleotides agree with TRBD2. The trim removed 0 bases at V and 4 bases at J, leaving 5 bases unmatched. The germline CDR1 and CDR2 sequences are SGHKS and YYEKEE (reference sequence). The CDR3 is made up of 15 amino acids. Full variable domain (missing parts from reference TRBV5-5 and TRBJ2-7): DAGVTQSPTHLIKTRGQQVTLRCSPISGHKSVSWYQQVLGQGPQFIFQYYEKEERGRGNFPDRFSARQFPNYSSELNVNALLLGDSALYLCASSLAPSGDYEQYFGPGTRLTVT.

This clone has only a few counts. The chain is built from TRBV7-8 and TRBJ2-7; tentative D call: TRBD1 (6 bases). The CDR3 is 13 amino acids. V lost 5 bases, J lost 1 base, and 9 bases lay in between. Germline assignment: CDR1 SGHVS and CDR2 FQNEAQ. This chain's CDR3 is CASSDRSSYEQYF. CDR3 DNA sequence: TGTGCCAGCAGCGACAGGTCTTCCTACGAGCAGTACTTC.

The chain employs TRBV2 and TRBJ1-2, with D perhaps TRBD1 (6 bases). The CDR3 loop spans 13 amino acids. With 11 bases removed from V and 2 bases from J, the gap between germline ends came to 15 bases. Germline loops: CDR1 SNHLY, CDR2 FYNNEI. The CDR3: CAAMKGVNYGYTF. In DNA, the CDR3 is TGTGCCGCAATGAAGGGGGTCAACTATGGCTACACCTTC.

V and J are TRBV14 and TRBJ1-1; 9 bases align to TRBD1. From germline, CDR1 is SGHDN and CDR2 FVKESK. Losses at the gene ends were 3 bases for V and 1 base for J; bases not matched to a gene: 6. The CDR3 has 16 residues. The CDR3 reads CASSHHLGQGNTEAFF. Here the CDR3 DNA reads TGTGCCAGCAGCCATCACCTGGGACAGGGGAACACTGAAGCTTTCTTT.

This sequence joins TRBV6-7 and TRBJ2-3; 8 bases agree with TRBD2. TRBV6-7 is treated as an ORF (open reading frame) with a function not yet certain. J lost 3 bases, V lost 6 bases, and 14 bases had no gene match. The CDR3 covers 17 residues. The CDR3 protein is CASRVHRARGGTDTQYF. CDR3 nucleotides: TGTGCCAGCAGGGTACACAGGGCTCGGGGGGGGACAGATACGCAGTATTTT.

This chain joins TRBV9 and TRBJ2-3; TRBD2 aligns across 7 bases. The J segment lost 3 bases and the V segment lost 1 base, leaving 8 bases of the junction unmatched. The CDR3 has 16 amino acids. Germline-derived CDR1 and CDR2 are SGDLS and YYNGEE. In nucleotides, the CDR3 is TGTGCCAGCAGCGTATTCAGCGGGGTCGGGACAGATACGCAGTATTTT. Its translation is CASSVFSGVGTDTQYF.

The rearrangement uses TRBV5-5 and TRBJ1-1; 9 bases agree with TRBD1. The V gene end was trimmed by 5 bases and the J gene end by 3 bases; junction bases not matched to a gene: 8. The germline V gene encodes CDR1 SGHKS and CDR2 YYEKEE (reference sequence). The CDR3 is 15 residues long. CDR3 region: CASREQGAVDTEAFF. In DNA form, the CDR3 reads TGTGCCAGCAGGGAACAGGGGGCTGTGGACACTGAAGCTTTCTTT. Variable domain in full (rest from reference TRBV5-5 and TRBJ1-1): DAGVTQSPTHLIKTRGQQVTLRCSPISGHKSVSWYQQVLGQGPQFIFQYYEKEERGRGNFPDRFSARQFPNYSSELNVNALLLGDSALYLCASREQGAVDTEAFFGQGTRLTVV.